This entry lists 27 T cell receptor beta chains sequenced from one sample in a study of cytomegalovirus exposure and HLA in healthy donors. PCR used 60 Vbeta primers and 13 Jbeta primers. The data were produced by immunoSEQ multiplex PCR, yet TCRdb's version contains in-frame clones alone and is incomplete. The profile shows over 150,000 clones, 65% to 90% of them singletons. The sample taken for sequencing was PBMCs. The receptors here all came from a man between 45 and 60 years old in good health and CMV-seropositive.

This clone was seen a handful of times. This chain joins TRBV30 and TRBJ2-1; D is uncertain. The CDR3 covers 12 residues. Germline V gives CDR1 GTSNPN, CDR2 SVGIG (reference sequence). Deletions cut 1 base from V and 7 bases from J, with 8 bases between. In nucleotides, the CDR3 is TGTGCCTGGAGTGGAACACCGAATGAGCAGTTCTTC. Its translation is CAWSGTPNEQFF.

The chain combines TRBV15 with TRBJ1-1, with TRBD1 matching 8 bases. With V trimmed by 1 base and J by 5 bases, 9 bases remained unmatched. There are 16 residues in the CDR3. CDR1 is LNHNV and CDR2 is YYDKDF in the germline V gene (reference sequence). The CDR3, as DNA: TGTGCCACCAGCAGAGGCAGACAGGGGATGTTAACTGAAGCTTTCTTT. Translation gives CATSRGRQGMLTEAFF. The complete variable domain, with remaining parts taken from reference TRBV15 and TRBJ1-1, reads DAMVIQNPRYQVTQFGKPVTLSCSQTLNHNVMYWYQQKSSQAPKLLFHYYDKDFNNEADTPDNFQSRRPNTSFCFLDIRSPGLGDTAMYLCATSRGRQGMLTEAFFGQGTRLTVV.

J is TRBJ2-1 and V is TRBV2; maybe TRBD1 (6 bases). There are 14 residues in the CDR3. The V end lost 7 bases, the J end lost 5 bases, and 15 bases lay between the germline ends. Germline CDR1 SNHLY, CDR2 FYNNEI. DNA for the CDR3: TGTGCCAGCATTGACCGGGACAAAAACAATGAGCAGTTCTTC. Translated: CASIDRDKNNEQFF.

The chain recombines TRBV14 with TRBJ1-4; no clear D gene. This CDR3 contains 13 residues. The germline CDR1 and CDR2 sequences are SGHDN and FVKESK. Trimming took off 1 base at V and 4 bases at J, with 4 bases between the two ends. CDR3 DNA: TGTGCCAGCAGCCAAGCTAGTAATGAAAAACTGTTTTTT. It specifies CASSQASNEKLFF.

The chain has TRBV6-1 and TRBJ1-5; 8 nucleotides match TRBD1. This CDR3 is 15 amino acids long. Germline V CDR1 and CDR2: MNHNS, SASEGT. Trimming at V came to 4 bases and at J to 3 bases, leaving 5 bases not matched to a gene. CDR3 sequence: CASSGQGTLNQPQHF. CDR3 DNA: TGTGCCAGCAGTGGACAGGGGACCCTCAATCAGCCCCAGCATTTT.

The J gene is TRBJ1-2, the V gene TRBV19; 7 nucleotides agree with TRBD1. The CDR3 has 13 residues. Germline lookup yields CDR1 LNHDA and CDR2 SQIVND (reference sequence). The J segment lost 8 bases and the V segment lost 7 bases, leaving 10 bases of the junction unmatched. The CDR3 sequence is CASTMTGPEGYTF. The CDR3 DNA reads as TGTGCCAGTACAATGACAGGGCCTGAAGGCTACACCTTC.

The chain combines TRBV6-5 with TRBJ1-2; D perhaps matches TRBD1 (6 bases). The CDR3 covers 13 residues. CDR1 is MNHEY, CDR2 SVGAGI, per germline. The V gene lost 2 bases and the J gene lost 8 bases, with 12 bases spanning the gap. CDR3 nucleotides: TGTGCCAGCAGTTACCGGACAGCGGGAGGCTACACCTTC. Translation: CASSYRTAGGYTF.

As DNA, the CDR3 is TGTGCCAGCAGTGAACACAGGGCTGGGGCCAACGTCCTGACTTTC. Its protein product is CASSEHRAGANVLTF. This sequence joins TRBV25-1 and TRBJ2-6; perhaps TRBD1 as D (6 bases). This CDR3 has 15 amino acids. The V gene lost 2 bases and the J gene lost 2 bases, with 7 bases spanning the gap. CDR1 is MGHDK and CDR2 is SYGVNS in the germline V gene.

The chain links TRBV19 to TRBJ2-3; 10 bases are shared with TRBD1. The CDR3 contains 19 residues. Trimming at V came to 5 bases and at J to 1 base, leaving 15 bases not matched to a gene. The V gene's germline CDR1 is LNHDA and CDR2 SQIVND (reference sequence). Written as DNA, the CDR3 is TGTGCCAGTAGTGCGACAGGGGGCCGGCTTGAGCGGGGCACAGATACGCAGTATTTT. Protein sequence: CASSATGGRLERGTDTQYF.

The rearrangement uses TRBV6-5 and TRBJ2-6; unclear D gene. Trimming shortened V by 0 bases and J by 2 bases, and 2 bases separated the two germline ends. The V gene's germline CDR1 is MNHEY and CDR2 SVGAGI. The CDR3 has 14 amino acids. The DNA for the CDR3 is TGTGCCAGCAGTTACTCTACTGGGGCCAACGTCCTGACTTTC. Its translation: CASSYSTGANVLTF.

V usage is TRBV28 and J usage is TRBJ1-2; D is ambiguous. Trimming removed 8 bases at V and 5 bases at J, with 15 bases between. The V gene's germline CDR1 is MDHEN and CDR2 SYDVKM. The CDR3 consists of 13 residues. The CDR3 DNA follows: TGTGCCAGCTTGCGGTCCCATCGTTATGGCTACACCTTC. The encoded protein is CASLRSHRYGYTF.

Concerning this clone itself: The junction and the germline gene differ at one end; a read error may be behind it. V usage is TRBV28 and J usage is TRBJ2-4; 8 nucleotides match TRBD2. This CDR3 comprises 15 residues. Looked up from germline, CDR1 is MDHEN and CDR2 is SYDVKM. CDR3 protein: CASSFPGGTKNSQYF. CDR3 nucleotide sequence: TGTGCCAGCAGTTTCCCGGGGGGGACCAAAAACAGTCAGTACTTC.

The rearrangement joins TRBV5-1 to TRBJ2-3; TRBD2 agrees at 10 bases. The CDR3 totals 15 residues. The ends lost 0 bases at V and 3 bases at J; junction bases unmatched: 1. Germline CDR1 reads SGHRS; CDR2 reads YFSETQ. CDR3 coding DNA: TGCGCCAGCAGCTTGGCTAGCGGGAGAACAGATACGCAGTATTTT. Translating it yields CASSLASGRTDTQYF.

The chain is built from TRBV20-1 and TRBJ2-4; D is ambiguous. Germline CDR1 reads DFQATT; CDR2 reads SNEGSKA (reference sequence). V was trimmed by 0 bases and J by 12 bases, leaving 9 bases between them. The CDR3 consists of 11 residues. CDR3 DNA: TGCAGTGCTAGAGATCAGTACAGTCAGTACTTC. It is translated as CSARDQYSQYF.

The chain couples TRBV19 to TRBJ2-7; 12 bases line up with TRBD2. Trimming cost V 6 bases and J 4 bases; bases outside gene matches: 4. The CDR3 contains 14 residues. Per the germline V gene, CDR1 is LNHDA and CDR2 is SQIVND (reference sequence). CDR3 sequence reads: CASSPTSGGYEQYF. The DNA for the CDR3 is TGTGCCAGTAGCCCGACTAGCGGGGGATACGAGCAGTACTTC. The whole variable domain, filled in from reference TRBV19 and TRBJ2-7, reads DGGITQSPKYLFRKEGQNVTLSCEQNLNHDAMYWYRQDPGQGLRLIYYSQIVNDFQKGDIAEGYSVSREKKESFPLTVTSAQKNPTAFYLCASSPTSGGYEQYFGPGTRLTVT.

The chain joins TRBV4-3 to TRBJ2-3; 9 bases align to TRBD1. The CDR3 is made up of 16 amino acids. V lost 5 bases, J lost 3 bases, and 9 bases stayed unmatched. Germline V gene data show CDR1 as LGHNA and CDR2 as YSLEER. The CDR3 bases are TGCGCCAGCAGCAGCTGGGGGGACAGGGTTACAGATACGCAGTATTTT. It specifies CASSSWGDRVTDTQYF.

V gene TRBV4-3 combines with J gene TRBJ2-1; 10 positions agree with TRBD2. Germline loops: CDR1 LGHNA, CDR2 YSLEER. The CDR3 runs to 16 residues. V lost 2 bases and J lost 3; bases outside the gene matches: 4. In DNA, the CDR3 is TGCGCCAGCAGCCAACAACTAGCGGGGTTCTACAATGAGCAGTTCTTC. Its protein product is CASSQQLAGFYNEQFF.

This chain connects TRBV9 to TRBJ2-1, with D perhaps matching TRBD2 (5 bases). The V and J ends lost 5 bases and 3 bases respectively, with 15 bases between them. The length of the CDR3 is 15 residues. Germline CDR1 is SGDLS and CDR2 is YYNGEE. The CDR3 is CASSVLDSHYNEQFF. Written as DNA, the CDR3 is TGTGCCAGCAGTGTTTTGGACTCCCACTACAATGAGCAGTTCTTC.

The V gene is TRBV6-6, the J gene TRBJ1-2, with D perhaps matching TRBD1 (6 bases). The V gene lost 0 bases and the J gene lost 5 bases, with 16 bases spanning the gap. CDR1 and CDR2 from the germline V gene are MNHNY and SVGAGI (reference sequence). This CDR3 has 16 residues. The CDR3 region is CASSYSSSQQGYGYTF. In DNA, the CDR3 is TGTGCCAGCAGTTACTCCAGTTCCCAACAGGGTTATGGCTACACCTTC.

J is TRBJ2-7 and V is TRBV9; no definite D call. V lost 0 bases and J lost 4, with 11 bases in between. Germline CDR1 SGDLS, CDR2 YYNGEE. The CDR3 has 14 amino acids. CDR3 protein: CASSVAPGPYEQYF. The CDR3 nucleotides are TGTGCCAGCAGCGTAGCTCCGGGTCCTTACGAGCAGTACTTC. Looking up the rest from reference TRBV9 and TRBJ2-7 gives the full variable domain: DSGVTQTPKHLITATGQRVTLRCSPRSGDLSVYWYQQSLDQGLQFLIQYYNGEERAKGNILERFSAQQFPDLHSELNLSSLELGDSALYFCASSVAPGPYEQYFGPGTRLTVT.

The chain combines TRBV30 with TRBJ2-5; D perhaps matches TRBD1 (6 bases). Germline CDR1 GTSNPN, CDR2 SVGIG (reference sequence). Trimming removed 2 bases from V and 5 bases from J, with 9 bases in between. The CDR3 is made up of 12 amino acids. CDR3 in DNA: TGTGCCTGGAGTCCGCAGGGGGAGACCCAGTACTTC. It yields the protein CAWSPQGETQYF.

In DNA, the CDR3 is TGCGCCAGCAGCACCGGGGGGACCCAAGAGACCCAGTACTTC. As protein: CASSTGGTQETQYF. The rearrangement joins TRBV5-1 to TRBJ2-5; TRBD2 matches 7 bases. The CDR3 is 14 amino acids. Per germline, CDR1 SGHRS and CDR2 YFSETQ. V trimming: 4 bases; J trimming: 1 base; junction bases outside the gene matches: 4.

The CDR3 DNA sequence: TGCGCCAGCAGCTCAGCGGGGGACTCTAGACGGGAGCTGTTTTTT. This codes for CASSSAGDSRRELFF. J is TRBJ2-2 and V is TRBV5-1; 8 bases fit TRBD2. V lost 3 bases and J lost 9; bases outside the gene matches: 10. Per the germline V gene, CDR1 is SGHRS and CDR2 is YFSETQ. There are 15 residues in the CDR3.

This chain joins TRBV19 and TRBJ1-5; the match to TRBD1 covers 10 bases. This CDR3 comprises 16 residues. Germline values: CDR1 LNHDA, CDR2 SQIVND (reference sequence). The J segment lost 9 bases and the V segment lost 3 bases, leaving 11 bases of the junction unmatched. In DNA form, the CDR3 reads TGTGCCAGTAGTATCCCCTCCGGGACAGGGGACCGGCCCCAGCATTTT. Amino acids: CASSIPSGTGDRPQHF.

J is TRBJ1-2 and V is TRBV19; 12 nucleotides align to TRBD1. From germline, CDR1 is LNHDA and CDR2 SQIVND (reference sequence). The CDR3 has 13 residues. With 8 bases clipped from V and 4 bases from J, the junction kept 2 bases outside the gene matches. The CDR3 protein is CASGTGGTYGYTF. The CDR3 DNA reads as TGTGCCAGTGGGACAGGGGGCACCTATGGCTACACCTTC.

The chain carries TRBV5-1 and TRBJ2-6; no clear D gene. Trimming stripped 0 bases from V and 2 bases from J, with 3 bases between. This CDR3 region has 14 residues. Germline values: CDR1 SGHRS, CDR2 YFSETQ. The CDR3 sequence: CASSLGAGANVLTF. The CDR3 DNA reads as TGCGCCAGCAGCTTGGGAGCTGGGGCCAACGTCCTGACTTTC.

The rearrangement joins TRBV6-5 to TRBJ2-3, with D perhaps TRBD1 (5 bases). Germline lookup yields CDR1 MNHEY and CDR2 SVGAGI. The CDR3 consists of 13 residues. Trimming shortened V by 5 bases and J by 2 bases, and 8 bases separated the two germline ends. CDR3 in amino acids: CASSGGATDTQYF. In nucleotides, the CDR3 is TGTGCCAGCAGTGGTGGGGCCACAGATACGCAGTATTTT.